This T cell receptor beta chain appears in the sequencing data of a study of blood T cells in healthy people across ages. Investigators took about 10 milliliters of peripheral blood from every donor. Many counts were recorded for this clonotype. This CDR3 is built from 16 residues. The germline CDR1 and CDR2 sequences are MNHNS and SASEGT. Trimming took off 1 base at V and 0 bases at J, with 10 bases between the two ends. Using a J-beta primer mix together with a sample-barcoded 5' primer, a second PCR was run for roughly 6 to 12 cycles. Every molecule of cDNA carried a tag from a template-switch adaptor with 12 random nucleotides. Using its own MiXCR run on the 5' RACE reads, TCRdb lists one record per CDR3 protein. This table holds some 1.7 million distinct CDR3 sequences, over 25% found once.

The chain combines TRBV6-1 with TRBJ1-5; D gene unclear. The source material was blood. The clonotype comes from a young woman in good health. DNA of the CDR3: TGTGCCAGCAGTGAAGTACACTACTATAGCAATCAGCCCCAGCATTTT. Amino acid sequence: CASSEVHYYSNQPQHF.